The rows below give T cell receptor beta chains drawn from one sample of a study of cytomegalovirus exposure and HLA in healthy donors. Clones were read by immunoSEQ multiplex PCR, and TCRdb kept only the in-frame ones, dropping some. The sample lists over 200,000 clones, 85% to 90% occurring once. The sample taken for sequencing was PBMCs. Receptor source: a woman younger than 30 in good health and CMV-seronegative. The conserved cysteine and the conserved F or W are not part of the CDR3 here. The D gene is left open where the match is weak. Not every row has a clone size; where given, it reads once, few, many or a size class.

size	V	D	J	CDR3
.	TRBV27	.	TRBJ1-2	ASSFTRYDGYT
.	TRBV5-1	TRBD1	TRBJ2-1	ASSVGTDATYNEQF
.	TRBV15	.	TRBJ1-1	ATSRVGGRDTEAF
.	TRBV18	.	TRBJ2-7	ASSADRQSHEQY
.	TRBV27	.	TRBJ1-3	ASSFVGSQSSGNTIY
.	TRBV7-2	TRBD1	TRBJ1-4	ASSRDRGLEKLF
.	TRBV7-8	.	TRBJ2-3	ASSPERLGSTDTQY
.	TRBV27	.	TRBJ1-1	ASSFMNTEAF
.	TRBV30	.	TRBJ2-3	AWSGRIEADTQY
.	TRBV5-1	.	TRBJ2-1	ASSPALGAPNNEQF
once	TRBV2	.	TRBJ2-4	ASSEVVLAKNIQY
.	TRBV28	TRBD1	TRBJ1-2	ASSLLAGQGGGYT
.	TRBV18	.	TRBJ2-7	ASSSTRGSYEQY
.	TRBV5-4	.	TRBJ2-1	ASSLDQVGNEQF
few	TRBV2	.	TRBJ2-7	ASSEDAGFAYEQY